Shown below are 15 T cell receptor beta chains from a single sample sequenced in a study of blood T cells in healthy people across ages. PCR was performed a second time for roughly 6 to 12 cycles using a sample-barcoded 5' primer and a J-beta primer mix. TCRdb called the 5' RACE reads again in MiXCR, with one record for every CDR3 protein. The table records about 1,800,000 distinct CDR3 sequences, roughly 28% of them present only once. Source material: blood. These receptors were taken from a woman younger than 45 in good health.

Many counts were recorded for this clonotype. The V gene is TRBV29-1, the J gene TRBJ2-7; no clear D. V lost 0 bases and J 2 bases, leaving 8 bases between the germline ends. The CDR3 is 13 residues long. From germline, CDR1 is SQVTM and CDR2 ANQGSEA. This CDR3 is CSVEETSTYEQYF. The CDR3 DNA reads as TGCAGCGTTGAAGAAACGTCGACCTACGAGCAGTACTTC.

This clonotype appeared many times. The rearrangement links TRBV6-6 to TRBJ2-5; TRBD2 matches at 8 bases. The ends lost 2 bases at V and 5 bases at J; junction bases unmatched: 13. The germline gives CDR1 MNHNY, CDR2 SVGAGI (reference sequence). The CDR3 covers 17 residues. CDR3 amino acids: CASSYRREVPRGETQYF. CDR3 nucleotides: TGTGCCAGCAGTTACCGGCGGGAGGTCCCCCGGGGGGAGACCCAGTACTTC.

This clonotype was picked up a small number of times. Mismatch with germline at one junction end may stem from a read error. The chain carries TRBV6-4 and TRBJ1-6; possible D gene TRBD1, 5 bases. In germline, CDR1 is MRHNA, CDR2 SNTAGT. The CDR3 loop spans 15 amino acids. CDR3 loop: CASSGIEQENSPLHF. The CDR3 DNA follows: TGTGCCAGCAGTGGAATAGAACAGGAAAATTCCCCCCTCCACTTT.

The J gene is TRBJ1-5, the V gene TRBV7-2; the D gene is possibly TRBD1 (6 bases). The CDR3 has 15 residues. V gave up 5 bases and J gave up 5 bases, with 16 bases separating them. From germline, CDR1 is SGHTA and CDR2 FQGNSA. The CDR3 coding sequence is TGTGCCAGCAGCAGGGGAGGGGGGGCATATCAGCCCCAGCATTTT. Translation gives CASSRGGGAYQPQHF.

This clonotype was counted between two and nine times. This sequence joins TRBV11-2 and TRBJ2-7; 10 nucleotides align to TRBD1. CDR3 size: 18 residues. Unmatched junction bases numbered 18, after V lost 6 bases and J lost 4 bases. Germline V gene sequence: CDR1 SGHAT, CDR2 FQNNGV. The CDR3 sequence is CASRRYPSGTGDFYEQYF. CDR3 bases: TGTGCCAGCAGGCGATACCCCTCCGGGACAGGGGACTTTTACGAGCAGTACTTC.

To note about this clonotype: This may arise from a read error, as a much more abundant clone is one base away. No conserved phenylalanine or tryptophan is present at the end of the CDR3, so a read error is the likely explanation. The chain combines TRBV6-5 with TRBJ2-3; D is perhaps TRBD2 (7 bases). V dropped 6 bases and J dropped 6 bases, with 16 bases sitting between them. This CDR3 has 14 amino acids. From germline, CDR1 is MNHEY and CDR2 SVGAGI. The CDR3 loop is CASSGGPPRDTQYC. As DNA, the CDR3 is TGTGCCAGCAGCGGGGGGCCCCCGAGGGATACGCAGTATTGT.

In the case of this clonotype: Relative to the germline gene, one junction end is altered; a read error may explain this. The V gene is TRBV2, the J gene TRBJ2-1; D remains ambiguous. Germline CDR1 reads SNHLY; CDR2 reads FYNNEI. This CDR3 is built from 12 residues. The CDR3 DNA follows: TGTGCCAGCAGTGATGGCGACAATGGGCAGTTCTTC. Its translation: CASSDGDNGQFF.

This clonotype came up once. The chain is built from TRBV7-2 and TRBJ1-2, with 7 positions matching TRBD1. The J segment lost 5 bases and the V segment lost 4 bases, leaving 7 bases of the junction unmatched. The CDR3 has 14 residues. Germline V gives CDR1 SGHTA, CDR2 FQGNSA. This CDR3 is CASSSASGGYGYTF. The DNA of the CDR3 is TGTGCCAGCAGCTCAGCCTCAGGGGGGTATGGCTACACCTTC.

This clonotype was observed a few times. The chain recombines TRBV6-5 with TRBJ2-3; tentatively, D is TRBD2 (7 bases). The V gene's germline CDR1 is MNHEY and CDR2 SVGAGI. The CDR3 has 15 amino acids. Trimming stripped 3 bases from V and 3 bases from J, with 13 bases between. CDR3 sequence reads: CASSYRGAITDTQYF. For the CDR3, the DNA is TGTGCCAGCAGTTATCGGGGGGCCATAACAGATACGCAGTATTTT.

This chain connects TRBV2 to TRBJ1-5; D remains unclear. Germline CDR1 is SNHLY and CDR2 is FYNNEI. The CDR3 consists of 13 residues. The V gene lost 6 bases and the J gene lost 0 bases, with 6 bases spanning the gap. CDR3 sequence reads: CASRKHSNQPQHF. The CDR3 DNA follows: TGTGCCAGCAGGAAACATAGCAATCAGCCCCAGCATTTT.

This clonotype was recorded many times. This chain uses TRBV6-6 with TRBJ1-4; D not resolved. This CDR3 is 14 amino acids long. V gave up 5 bases and J gave up 8 bases, with 15 bases separating them. Germline CDR1 reads MNHNY; CDR2 reads SVGAGI (reference sequence). Here the CDR3 reads CASSTPDEGEKLFF. CDR3 sequence (DNA): TGTGCCAGCAGTACCCCGGATGAGGGAGAAAAACTGTTTTTT.

Comment on this clonotype: This may stem from a read error, because a much larger clone lies one nucleotide away. The chain combines TRBV12-3 or TRBV12-4 with TRBJ1-2; the D is unclear. Trimming removed 6 bases from V and 7 bases from J, with 15 bases in between. The CDR3 is made up of 13 amino acids. The CDR3 protein is CASRLDQARGYTF. The CDR3 bases are TGTGCCAGCAGGCTCGATCAGGCGCGTGGCTACACCTTC.

The table lists this clonotype with a few counts. This chain links TRBV5-5 with TRBJ1-2; D gene uncertain. Germline V CDR1 and CDR2: SGHKS, YYEKEE (reference sequence). The germline V and J ends were trimmed by 0 bases and 2 bases, with 11 bases remaining between them. The CDR3 contains 15 residues. CDR3 in DNA: TGTGCCAGCAGCTTGGTTCCGCAGACGAACTATGGCTACACCTTC. It specifies CASSLVPQTNYGYTF.

V usage is TRBV6-5 and J usage is TRBJ2-5; the match to TRBD1 covers 8 bases. The assigned J gene may be wrong: the sequence end matches TRBJ2-7 better. CDR3 length equals 15 residues. CDR1 and CDR2 from the germline V gene are MNHEY and SVGAGI. The CDR3 nucleotides are TGTGCCAGCAGTAACCACCGGGACAGGACCTACGAGCAGTACTTC. Its translation: CASSNHRDRTYEQYF.

The V and J genes are TRBV7-8 and TRBJ2-5, with D tentatively TRBD1 (6 bases). The CDR3 loop spans 17 amino acids. Trimming shortened V by 2 bases and J by 4 bases, and 20 bases separated the two germline ends. Germline assignment: CDR1 SGHVS and CDR2 FQNEAQ. This CDR3 reads CASSLSPPNRAGETQYF. DNA of the CDR3: TGTGCCAGCAGCTTATCTCCGCCCAACAGGGCTGGAGAGACCCAGTACTTC.